The present TCR beta chain was sequenced within a study of cytomegalovirus exposure and HLA in healthy donors. The data were produced by immunoSEQ multiplex PCR, yet TCRdb's version contains in-frame clones alone and is incomplete. The sample lists some 150,000 clones; approximately 88% were seen once. After removal of 8 bases from V and 8 bases from J, the junction contained 6 bases not matched to a gene. The germline CDR1 and CDR2 sequences are SQVTM and ANQGSEA. CDR3 length: 11 residues. The genes are TRBV29-1 and TRBJ2-4; 7 bases are shared with TRBD1. Sample: PBMCs. This clonotype was sampled from a woman between 18 and 30 years old in good health and CMV-seropositive. CDR3 sequence: CSFRTGDIQYF. The DNA for the CDR3 is TGCAGCTTTCGGACAGGAGACATTCAGTACTTC.